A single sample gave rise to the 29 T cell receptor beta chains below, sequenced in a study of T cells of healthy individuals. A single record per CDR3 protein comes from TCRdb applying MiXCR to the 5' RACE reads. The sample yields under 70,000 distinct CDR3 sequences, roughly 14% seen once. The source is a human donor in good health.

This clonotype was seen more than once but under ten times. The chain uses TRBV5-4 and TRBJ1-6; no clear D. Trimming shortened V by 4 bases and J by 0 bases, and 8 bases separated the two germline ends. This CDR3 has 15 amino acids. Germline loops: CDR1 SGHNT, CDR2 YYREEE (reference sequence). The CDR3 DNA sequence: TGTGCCAGCAGCCTACAGAGCTCCTATAATTCACCCCTCCACTTT. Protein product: CASSLQSSYNSPLHF. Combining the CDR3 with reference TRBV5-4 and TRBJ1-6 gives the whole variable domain ETGVTQSPTHLIKTRGQQVTLRCSSQSGHNTVSWYQQALGQGPQFIFQYYREEENGRGNFPPRFSGLQFPNYSSELNVNALELDDSALYLCASSLQSSYNSPLHFGNGTRLTVT.

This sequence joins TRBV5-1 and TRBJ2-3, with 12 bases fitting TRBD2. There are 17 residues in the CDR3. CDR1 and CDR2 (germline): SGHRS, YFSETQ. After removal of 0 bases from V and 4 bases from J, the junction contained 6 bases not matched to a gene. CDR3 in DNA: TGCGCCAGCAGCTTGGGGCGGACTAGCGGGATTGCAGATACGCAGTATTTT. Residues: CASSLGRTSGIADTQYF.

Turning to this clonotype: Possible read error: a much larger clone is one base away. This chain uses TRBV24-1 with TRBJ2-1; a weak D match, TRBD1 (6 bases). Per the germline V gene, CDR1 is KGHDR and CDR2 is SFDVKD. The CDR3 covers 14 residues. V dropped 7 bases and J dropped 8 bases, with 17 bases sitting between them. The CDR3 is CATSLAQGSDEQFF. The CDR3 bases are TGTGCCACCAGCCTGGCCCAGGGGTCGGATGAGCAGTTCTTC.

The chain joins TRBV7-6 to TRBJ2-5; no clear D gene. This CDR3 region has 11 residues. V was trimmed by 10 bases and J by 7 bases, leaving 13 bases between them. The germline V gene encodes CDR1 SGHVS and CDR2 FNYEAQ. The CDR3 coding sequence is TGTGCCACCCCAGAGCGAGGGACCCAGTACTTC. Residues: CATPERGTQYF.

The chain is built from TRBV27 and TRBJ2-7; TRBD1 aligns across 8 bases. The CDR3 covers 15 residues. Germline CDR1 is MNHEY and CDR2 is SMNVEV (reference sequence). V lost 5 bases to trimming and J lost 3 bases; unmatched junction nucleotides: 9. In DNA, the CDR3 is TGTGCCAGCAGTCGCGAACAGGGGGGAGGCTACGAGCAGTACTTC. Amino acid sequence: CASSREQGGGYEQYF.

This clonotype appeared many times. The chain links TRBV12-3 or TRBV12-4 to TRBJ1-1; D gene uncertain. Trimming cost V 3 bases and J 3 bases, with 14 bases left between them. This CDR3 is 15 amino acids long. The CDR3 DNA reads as TGTGCCAGCAGTTTTAGCGGACGAATGTACACTGAAGCTTTCTTT. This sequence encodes CASSFSGRMYTEAFF.

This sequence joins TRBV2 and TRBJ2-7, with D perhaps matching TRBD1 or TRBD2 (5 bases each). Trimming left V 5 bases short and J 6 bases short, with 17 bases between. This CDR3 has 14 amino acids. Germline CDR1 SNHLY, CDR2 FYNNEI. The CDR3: CASSPVRTGGEQYF. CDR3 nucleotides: TGTGCCAGCAGTCCCGTCCGGACTGGGGGCGAGCAGTACTTC.

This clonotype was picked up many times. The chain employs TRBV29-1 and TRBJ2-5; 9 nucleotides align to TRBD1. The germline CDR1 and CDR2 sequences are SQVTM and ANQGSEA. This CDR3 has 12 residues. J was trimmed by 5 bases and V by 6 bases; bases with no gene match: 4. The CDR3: CSVDRGKETQYF. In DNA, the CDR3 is TGCAGCGTGGACAGGGGAAAGGAGACCCAGTACTTC.

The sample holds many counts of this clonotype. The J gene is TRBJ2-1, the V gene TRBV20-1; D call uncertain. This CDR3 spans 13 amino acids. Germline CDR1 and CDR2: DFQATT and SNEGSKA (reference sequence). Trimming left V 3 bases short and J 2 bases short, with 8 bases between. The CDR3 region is CSARAVAYNEQFF. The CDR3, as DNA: TGCAGTGCTAGGGCGGTAGCCTACAATGAGCAGTTCTTC.

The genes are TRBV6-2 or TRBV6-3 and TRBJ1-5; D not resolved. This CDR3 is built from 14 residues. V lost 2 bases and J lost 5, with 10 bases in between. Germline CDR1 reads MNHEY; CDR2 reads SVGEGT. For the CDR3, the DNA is TGTGCCAGCAGTTACCCCGAGAGCTATCAGCCCCAGCATTTT. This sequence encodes CASSYPESYQPQHF.

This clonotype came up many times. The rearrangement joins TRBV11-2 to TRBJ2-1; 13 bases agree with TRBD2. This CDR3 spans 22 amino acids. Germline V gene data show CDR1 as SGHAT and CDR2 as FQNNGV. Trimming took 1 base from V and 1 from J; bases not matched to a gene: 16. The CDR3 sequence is CASSLGRKLAGGPINSYNEQFF. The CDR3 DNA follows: TGTGCCAGCAGCTTAGGCCGTAAACTAGCGGGAGGGCCCATAAATTCCTACAATGAGCAGTTCTTC. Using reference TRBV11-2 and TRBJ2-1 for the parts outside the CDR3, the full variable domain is EAGVAQSPRYKIIEKRQSVAFWCNPISGHATLYWYQQILGQGPKLLIQFQNNGVVDDSQLPKDRFSAERLKGVDSTLKIQPAKLEDSAVYLCASSLGRKLAGGPINSYNEQFFGPGTRLTVL.

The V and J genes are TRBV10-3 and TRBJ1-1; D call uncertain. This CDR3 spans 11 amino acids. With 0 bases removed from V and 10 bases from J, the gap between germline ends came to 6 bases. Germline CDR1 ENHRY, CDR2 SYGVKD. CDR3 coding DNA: TGTGCCATCAGTGAGTCGAGAGGAGCTTTCTTT. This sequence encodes CAISESRGAFF.

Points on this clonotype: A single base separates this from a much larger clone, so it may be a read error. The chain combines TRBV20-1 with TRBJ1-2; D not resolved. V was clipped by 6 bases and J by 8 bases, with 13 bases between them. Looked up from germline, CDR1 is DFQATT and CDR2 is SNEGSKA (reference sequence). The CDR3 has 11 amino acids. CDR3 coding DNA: TGCAGTGCGAGCGACCAAATAGGCTACACCTTC. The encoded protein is CSASDQIGYTF.

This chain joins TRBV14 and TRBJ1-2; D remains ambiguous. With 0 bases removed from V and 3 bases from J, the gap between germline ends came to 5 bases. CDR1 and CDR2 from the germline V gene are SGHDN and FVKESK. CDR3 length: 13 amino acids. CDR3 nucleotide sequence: TGTGCCAGCAGCCAAGAGACCTACTATGGCTACACCTTC. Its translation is CASSQETYYGYTF.

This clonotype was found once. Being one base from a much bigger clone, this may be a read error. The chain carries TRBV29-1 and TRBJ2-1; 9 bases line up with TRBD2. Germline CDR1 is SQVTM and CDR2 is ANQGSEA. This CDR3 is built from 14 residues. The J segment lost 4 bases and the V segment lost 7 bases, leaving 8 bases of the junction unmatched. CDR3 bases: TGCAGCGCATATAGCGGGAGATTATACAATGAGCAGTTCTTC. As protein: CSAYSGRLYNEQFF.

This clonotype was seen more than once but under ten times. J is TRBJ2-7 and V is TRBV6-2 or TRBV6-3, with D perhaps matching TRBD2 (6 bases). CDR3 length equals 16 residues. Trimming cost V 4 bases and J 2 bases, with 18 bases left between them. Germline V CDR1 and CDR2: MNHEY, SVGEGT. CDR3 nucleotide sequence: TGTGCCAGCAGTTTCTATCCGGGGGTCCTGACCTACGAGCAGTACTTC. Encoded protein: CASSFYPGVLTYEQYF.

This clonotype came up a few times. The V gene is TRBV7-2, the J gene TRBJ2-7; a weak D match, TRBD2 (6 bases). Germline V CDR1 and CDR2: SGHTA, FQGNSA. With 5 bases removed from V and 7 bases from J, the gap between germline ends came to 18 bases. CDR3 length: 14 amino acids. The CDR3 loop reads CASSTLIGRGEQYF. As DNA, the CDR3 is TGTGCCAGCAGCACACTTATCGGGAGAGGGGAGCAGTACTTC.

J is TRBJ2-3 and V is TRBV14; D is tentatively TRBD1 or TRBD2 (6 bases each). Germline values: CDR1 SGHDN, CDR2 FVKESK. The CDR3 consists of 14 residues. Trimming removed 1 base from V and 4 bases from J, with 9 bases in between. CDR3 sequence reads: CASSQVRGADTQYF. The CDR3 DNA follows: TGTGCCAGCAGCCAAGTGAGGGGGGCAGATACGCAGTATTTT. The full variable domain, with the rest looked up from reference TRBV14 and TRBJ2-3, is EAGVTQFPSHSVIEKGQTVTLRCDPISGHDNLYWYRRVMGKEIKFLLHFVKESKQDESGMPNNRFLAERTGGTYSTLKVQPAELEDSGVYFCASSQVRGADTQYFGPGTRLTVL.

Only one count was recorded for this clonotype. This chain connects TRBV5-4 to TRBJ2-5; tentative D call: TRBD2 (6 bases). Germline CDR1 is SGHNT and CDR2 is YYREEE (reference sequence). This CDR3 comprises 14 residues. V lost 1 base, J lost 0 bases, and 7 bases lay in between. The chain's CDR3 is CASSLLANQETQYF. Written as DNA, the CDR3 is TGTGCCAGCAGCTTGCTAGCGAACCAAGAGACCCAGTACTTC.

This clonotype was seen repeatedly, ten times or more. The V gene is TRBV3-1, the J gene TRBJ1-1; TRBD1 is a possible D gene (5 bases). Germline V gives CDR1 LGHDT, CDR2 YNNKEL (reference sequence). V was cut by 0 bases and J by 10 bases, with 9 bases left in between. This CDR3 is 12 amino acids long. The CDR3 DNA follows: TGTGCCAGCAGCCAAGACAGGGTCTCAGCTTTCTTT. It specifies CASSQDRVSAFF.

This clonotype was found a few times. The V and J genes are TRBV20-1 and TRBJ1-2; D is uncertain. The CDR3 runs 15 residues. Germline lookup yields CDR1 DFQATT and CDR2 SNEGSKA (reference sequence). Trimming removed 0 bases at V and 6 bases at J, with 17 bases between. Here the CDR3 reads CSARDQATNTHGYTF. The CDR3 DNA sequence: TGCAGTGCTAGAGATCAGGCGACAAATACCCATGGCTACACCTTC.

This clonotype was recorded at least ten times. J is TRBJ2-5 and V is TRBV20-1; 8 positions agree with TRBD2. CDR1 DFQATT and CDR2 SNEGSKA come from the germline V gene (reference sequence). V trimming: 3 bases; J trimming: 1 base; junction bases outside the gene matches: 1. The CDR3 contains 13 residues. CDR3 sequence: CSASGGGQETQYF. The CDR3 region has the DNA TGCAGTGCTAGCGGGGGGGGCCAAGAGACCCAGTACTTC.

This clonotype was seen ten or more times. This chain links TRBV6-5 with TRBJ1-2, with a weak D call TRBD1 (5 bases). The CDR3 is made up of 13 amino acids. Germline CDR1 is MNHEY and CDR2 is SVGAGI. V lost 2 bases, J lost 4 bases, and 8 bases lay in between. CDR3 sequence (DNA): TGTGCCAGCAGTTACGGGGGGGGCTATGGCTACACCTTC. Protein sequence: CASSYGGGYGYTF.

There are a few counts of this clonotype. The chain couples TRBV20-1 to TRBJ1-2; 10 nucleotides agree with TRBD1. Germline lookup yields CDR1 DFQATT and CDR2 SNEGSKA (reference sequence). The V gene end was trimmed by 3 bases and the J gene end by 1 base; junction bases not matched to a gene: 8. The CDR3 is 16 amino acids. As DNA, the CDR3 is TGCAGTGCTAGTGGGGCCGGGACAGGGGTTAACTATGGCTACACCTTC. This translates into CSASGAGTGVNYGYTF.

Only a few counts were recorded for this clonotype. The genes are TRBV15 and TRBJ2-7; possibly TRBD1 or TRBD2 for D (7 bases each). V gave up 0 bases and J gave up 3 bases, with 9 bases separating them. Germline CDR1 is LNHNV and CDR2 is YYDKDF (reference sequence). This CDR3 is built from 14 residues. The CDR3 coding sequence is TGTGCCACCAGCAGAGACAGGGGGGGCTACGAGCAGTACTTC. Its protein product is CATSRDRGGYEQYF.

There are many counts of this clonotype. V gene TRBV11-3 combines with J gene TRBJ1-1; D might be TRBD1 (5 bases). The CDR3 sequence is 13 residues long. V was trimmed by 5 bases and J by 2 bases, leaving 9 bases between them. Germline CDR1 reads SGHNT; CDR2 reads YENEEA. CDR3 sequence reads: CASSQDRNTEAFF. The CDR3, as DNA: TGTGCCAGCAGCCAAGACAGAAACACTGAAGCTTTCTTT.

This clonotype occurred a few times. DNA of the CDR3: TGTGCCAGCAGTGAGTCGGGACTGGATAATTCACCCCTCCACTTT. It specifies CASSESGLDNSPLHF. This chain links TRBV25-1 with TRBJ1-6; possibly TRBD1 for D (5 bases). The CDR3 covers 15 residues. Trimming removed 3 bases at V and 5 bases at J, with 11 bases between. The germline gives CDR1 MGHDK, CDR2 SYGVNS. Combining the CDR3 with reference TRBV25-1 and TRBJ1-6 gives the whole variable domain EADIYQTPRYLVIGTGKKITLECSQTMGHDKMYWYQQDPGMELHLIHYSYGVNSTEKGDLSSESTVSRIRTEHFPLTLESARPSHTSQYLCASSESGLDNSPLHFGNGTRLTVT.

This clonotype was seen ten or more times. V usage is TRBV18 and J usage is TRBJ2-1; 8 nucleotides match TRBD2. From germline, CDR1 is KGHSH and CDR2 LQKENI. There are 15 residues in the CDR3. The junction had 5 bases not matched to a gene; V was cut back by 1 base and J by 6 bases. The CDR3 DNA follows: TGTGCCAGCTCACCACAGCGGGGGAGCGGCAATGAGCAGTTCTTC. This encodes CASSPQRGSGNEQFF. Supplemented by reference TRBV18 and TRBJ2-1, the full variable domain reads NAGVMQNPRHLVRRRGQEARLRCSPMKGHSHVYWYRQLPEEGLKFMVYLQKENIIDESGMPKERFSAEFPKEGPSILRIQQVVRGDSAAYFCASSPQRGSGNEQFFGPGTRLTVL.

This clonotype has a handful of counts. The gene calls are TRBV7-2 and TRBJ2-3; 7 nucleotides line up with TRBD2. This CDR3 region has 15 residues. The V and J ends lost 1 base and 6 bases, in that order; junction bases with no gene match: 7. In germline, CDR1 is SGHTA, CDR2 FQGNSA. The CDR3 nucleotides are TGTGCCAGCAGCTTAGGGACCCCCGGGGGGGATACGCAGTATTTT. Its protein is CASSLGTPGGDTQYF.